This T cell receptor beta chain was identified during a study of T-cell memory formation after mild COVID-19. Across the study: Clustering of TCRs was largely donor specific.

Overall study findings and caveats: Clones that shrank (day 15 to 85) were balanced CD4/CD8, whereas later expanders leaned CD4+.

CDR3 length: 17 amino acids. Trimming cost V 6 bases and J 4 bases, with 24 bases left between them. CDR1 LGHDT and CDR2 YNNKEL come from the germline V gene (reference sequence). This clonotype was counted between two and nine times. What it binds is unknown. It was 5'RACE with constant-segment primers that produced the TCR alpha and TCR beta cDNA libraries, which carried sample barcodes and UMIs. TCRdb analysed the 5' RACE reads with MiXCR anew, one entry per CDR3 protein. The sample consists of 250,000 to 350,000 distinct CDR3 sequences, roughly 19% of them appearing once. The chain combines TRBV3-1 with TRBJ2-5; D might be TRBD2 (6 bases). The sample was PBMCs or a T cell subset sorted from them (not recorded which). The source of this sequence is a man aged 18 to 35 who had mild COVID-19 (a few samples of this study predate the infection). Cell type and time point are not known. CDR3 sequence: CASRYSGLRLVRETQYF. For the CDR3, the DNA is TGTGCCAGCAGGTACTCGGGACTCCGGTTAGTGAGAGAGACCCAGTACTTC.